A selection of T cell receptor beta chains follows, all from one sample in a study of blood T cell repertoires in COVID-19. The protocol was immunoSEQ multiplex PCR, while the TCRdb copy is restricted to in-frame clones and leaves out a portion. The sample contains tens of thousands of clones, 72% of which appear only once. Sequencing input: peripheral blood. The receptors stem from a woman aged 55-75 years in a cohort sampled during active or convalescent COVID-19. CDR3s include the opening cysteine and the closing phenylalanine or tryptophan.

>TRBJ2-5|TRBV5-1
CASSWNPDRDIQETQYF
>TRBJ2-7|TRBV5-1
CASSLDGDISYEQYF
>TRBJ1-2|TRBV15
CATSRDLGQSLGGYTF
>TRBJ2-6|TRBV4-1
CASSVGGSGANVLTF
>TRBJ1-1|TRBV3-1/TRBV3-2
CASSPRGQENTEAFF
>TRBJ2-7|TRBV3-1/TRBV3-2
CASSPSGTGTYEQYF
>TRBJ1-2|TRBV7-2
CASSLLVANYGYTF
>TRBJ2-1|TRBV11-3
CASSTQGGDSFF
>TRBJ2-7|TRBV6-1
CASSEYDSIFSYEQYF
>TRBJ1-1|TRBV3-1/TRBV3-2
CASSQAGRATEAFF
>TRBJ2-7|TRBV9
CASSVGLAGGHEQYF
>TRBJ1-5|TRBV21-1
CAWMYRENSNQPQHF
>TRBJ1-4|TRBV4-2
CASSQEGGGTNEKLFF
>TRBJ1-6|TRBV5-4
CASSLARNSPLHF
>TRBJ2-6|TRBV29-1
CSVERGSGANVLTF
>TRBJ2-3|TRBV25-1
CASTGKGAVYPDTQYF
>TRBJ1-4|TRBV18
CASSRGDRATNEKLFF
>TRBJ2-7|TRBV2
CASSSDRLPSYEQYF
>TRBJ2-2|TRBV10-3
CAISARGGVAVGTGELFF
>TRBJ2-1|TRBV9
CASSVGLAGDMWNEQFF
>TRBJ1-2|TRBV5-5
CASSLGGGGYGYTF
>TRBJ2-3|TRBV7-9
CASSRRLARTDTQYF
>TRBJ2-3|TRBV4-1
CASSQGPSGYTDTQYF
>TRBJ2-5|TRBV6-5
CASIQRDSGTQYF
>TRBJ2-1|TRBV5-6
CASSFVGEQFF
>TRBJ1-4|TRBV18
CASSPSGFGKLFF
>TRBJ2-1|TRBV19
CASSIRASYGVGNEQFF
>TRBJ1-5|TRBV6-5
CASRRTGDQPQHF
>TRBJ1-4|TRBV15
CATRRVGEKLFF
>TRBJ2-5|TRBV5-1
CASSLAGSETQYF
>TRBJ2-7|TRBV6-2/TRBV6-3
CASSYLRGASYEQYF
>TRBJ1-3|TRBV5-1
CASSFRQTGSGNTIYF
>TRBJ1-6|TRBV6-5
CASSTGRYNSPLHF
>TRBJ1-1|TRBV11-2
CASSPTRQGMNTEAFF
>TRBJ2-7|TRBV5-4
CASSHGTGVYEQYF
>TRBJ1-2|TRBV18
CASSPPVTGQGYTF
>TRBJ2-7|TRBV6-5
CASSRQGYEQYF
>TRBJ2-5|TRBV11-2
CASSREPRQQETQYF
>TRBJ2-1|TRBV5-1
CASSLQGSSYNEQFF
>TRBJ1-6|TRBV3-1/TRBV3-2
CASSQAPASSYNSPLHF